A single sample gave rise to the 3 T cell receptor beta chains below, sequenced in a study of blood T cell repertoires in COVID-19. This table comes from immunoSEQ multiplex PCR, and its TCRdb copy is limited to in-frame clones, with some not included. The data hold just over 250,000 clones, with about nine tenths observed a single time. The specimen sequenced was peripheral blood. The receptors shown here come from a man aged 60-69 years who had recovered from COVID-19.

V and J are TRBV7-3 and TRBJ2-7; TRBD2 matches at 14 bases. Germline values: CDR1 SGHTA, CDR2 FQGTGA. The CDR3 has 16 residues. V gave up 4 bases and J gave up 4 bases; unmatched junction bases: 6. CDR3 protein: CASSYTGTSGGYEQYF. The DNA for the CDR3 is TGTGCCAGCAGCTATACTGGGACTAGCGGGGGTTACGAGCAGTACTTC.

This chain connects TRBV19 to TRBJ2-7; the D is unclear. Trimming shortened V by 5 bases and J by 3 bases, and 20 bases separated the two germline ends. The CDR3 is made up of 16 amino acids. The germline V gene encodes CDR1 LNHDA and CDR2 SQIVND (reference sequence). This CDR3 reads CASSLRGSTWNYEQYF. The CDR3 nucleotides are TGTGCCAGTAGTCTCCGAGGATCCACTTGGAACTACGAGCAGTACTTC.

The table lists this clone with a few counts. CDR3 in DNA: TGTGCCACCAGGACAGGGATGAACACTGAAGCTTTCTTT. It yields the protein CATRTGMNTEAFF. This chain links TRBV24-1 with TRBJ1-1; 7 bases are shared with TRBD1. CDR1 is KGHDR, CDR2 SFDVKD, per germline. Germline trimming cut 7 bases from V and 0 bases from J; bases unmatched to any gene: 1. The CDR3 has 13 amino acids.